These 16 T cell receptor beta chains originate from one sample sequenced in a study of CD8 T cells in ankylosing spondylitis. Study-level findings and limits: What appeared characteristic of ankylosing spondylitis blood was a TCR beta motif of eight highly homologous variants.

Their antigen targets remain unknown. TCRdb passed the 5' RACE reads through MiXCR, listing each CDR3 protein once. The repertoire has under 450,000 distinct CDR3 sequences, more than 15% of them found once; the top ten carry 1%. The specimen was blood, either unsorted or a sorted T cell fraction (not recorded which). These TCRs come from a male donor with ankylosing spondylitis.

This rearrangement joins TRBV5-1 to TRBJ2-5; 9 bases fit TRBD2. The V gene's germline CDR1 is SGHRS and CDR2 YFSETQ. The CDR3 length is 15 residues. Trimming took 0 bases from V and 7 from J; bases not matched to a gene: 7. The CDR3 reads CASSLVSGSSGTQYF. In DNA, the CDR3 is TGCGCCAGCAGCTTGGTTAGCGGGAGTTCAGGGACCCAGTACTTC.

This clonotype was recorded at least ten times. The J gene is TRBJ2-1, the V gene TRBV29-1; 12 bases are a match to TRBD2. V dropped 7 bases and J dropped 11; count of bases not matched to a gene: 9. Germline lookup yields CDR1 SQVTM and CDR2 ANQGSEA. This CDR3 is 13 amino acids long. The CDR3 DNA sequence: TGCAGCGCCGCTACTAGCGGGGGGAAAAAGCAGTTCTTC. Its protein product is CSAATSGGKKQFF.

This clonotype was found a few times. The chain is built from TRBV5-1 and TRBJ1-1, with D unresolved. V was pared by 1 base and J by 0 bases, with 13 bases between. The length of the CDR3 is 16 residues. Germline V gene lookup returns CDR1 SGHRS and CDR2 YFSETQ. CDR3 sequence: CASSLLGVGVNTEAFF. The CDR3 DNA follows: TGCGCCAGCAGCTTGTTAGGCGTCGGAGTGAACACTGAAGCTTTCTTT. Complete variable domain (other parts from reference TRBV5-1 and TRBJ1-1): KAGVTQTPRYLIKTRGQQVTLSCSPISGHRSVSWYQQTPGQGLQFLFEYFSETQRNKGNFPGRFSGRQFSNSRSEMNVSTLELGDSALYLCASSLLGVGVNTEAFFGQGTRLTVV.

This clonotype occurred a few times. J is TRBJ2-7 and V is TRBV9, with 7 bases lining up with TRBD1. The V segment lost 2 bases and the J segment 3 bases; nucleotides outside the gene matches: 8. Germline-derived CDR1 and CDR2 are SGDLS and YYNGEE. The CDR3 covers 15 residues. The CDR3 DNA reads TGTGCCAGCAGCGTGACCGGGGACAGTAACTACGAGCAGTACTTC. The encoded protein is CASSVTGDSNYEQYF.

This clonotype was detected a few times. The chain is built from TRBV20-1 and TRBJ1-2; D call uncertain. Trimming took off 1 base at V and 4 bases at J, with 16 bases between the two ends. This CDR3 has 15 amino acids. CDR1 and CDR2 (germline): DFQATT, SNEGSKA (reference sequence). For the CDR3, the DNA is TGCAGTGCTAGAGTACTAGCGCCCAACGCCTATGGCTACACCTTC. Encoded protein: CSARVLAPNAYGYTF.

V and J are TRBV7-2 and TRBJ2-1; 10 nucleotides line up with TRBD2. Germline V CDR1 and CDR2: SGHTA, FQGNSA. This CDR3 is built from 16 residues. Losses at the gene ends were 5 bases for V and 8 bases for J; bases not matched to a gene: 12. In DNA form, the CDR3 reads TGTGCCAGCAGCCCTAGCGGGAGTAGGTTTCGCGATGAGCAGTTCTTC. Its protein product is CASSPSGSRFRDEQFF.

The chain joins TRBV5-1 to TRBJ1-2; 7 bases align to TRBD1. V shed 0 bases, J shed 4 bases, and the junction held 3 bases outside the gene matches. The germline V gene has CDR1 SGHRS and CDR2 YFSETQ. The CDR3 is 14 amino acids. CDR3 DNA sequence: TGCGCCAGCAGCTTGGATCGACAGGGCTATGGCTACACCTTC. Encoded protein: CASSLDRQGYGYTF.

In its sample, this clonotype was seen a few times. The rearrangement links TRBV12-3 or TRBV12-4 to TRBJ1-5, with D perhaps TRBD1 (6 bases). The CDR3 length is 16 residues. V was cut by 6 bases and J by 3 bases, with 18 bases left in between. In DNA form, the CDR3 reads TGTGCCAGCAGCCCGGGGGCCCAGGGGCACAATCAGCCCCAGCATTTT. Translated: CASSPGAQGHNQPQHF.

The CDR3 loop is CASSPRDRGSNYGYTF. CDR3 in DNA: TGTGCCAGCAGCCCCCGGGACAGGGGTTCTAACTATGGCTACACCTTC. V is TRBV7-8 and J is TRBJ1-2; 10 bases align to TRBD1. The CDR3 loop spans 16 amino acids. Per germline, CDR1 SGHVS and CDR2 FQNEAQ. V shed 5 bases, J shed 0 bases, and the junction held 6 bases outside the gene matches.

CDR3 amino acids: CAISESRGGDSPLHF. Here the CDR3 DNA reads TGTGCCATCAGTGAGTCGAGGGGAGGAGATTCACCCCTCCACTTT. The chain combines TRBV10-3 with TRBJ1-6; TRBD1 is a possible D gene (5 bases). Trimming took off 0 bases at V and 8 bases at J, with 11 bases between the two ends. The CDR3 has 15 residues. CDR1 and CDR2 (germline): ENHRY, SYGVKD.

This clonotype was counted many times. This chain joins TRBV4-2 and TRBJ2-3; D is unclear. Germline lookup yields CDR1 LGHNA and CDR2 YNFKEQ. With 1 base removed from V and 6 bases from J, the gap between germline ends came to 5 bases. The CDR3 loop spans 12 amino acids. CDR3 in DNA: TGTGCCAGCAGCCAAGGGGCGGATACGCAGTATTTT. Translating gives CASSQGADTQYF.

In this sample, this clonotype turned up a few times. The gene calls are TRBV25-1 and TRBJ2-2; D may be TRBD1 or TRBD2 (5 bases each). The CDR3 sequence is 19 residues long. Trimming removed 3 bases at V and 1 base at J, with 21 bases between. Germline CDR1 reads MGHDK; CDR2 reads SYGVNS. The CDR3 sequence: CASSDYPGPQILNTGELFF. The CDR3 DNA reads TGTGCCAGCAGTGACTATCCGGGACCCCAAATCCTGAACACCGGGGAGCTGTTTTTT.

The rearrangement links TRBV5-1 to TRBJ2-1; 9 bases map to TRBD1. Germline assignment: CDR1 SGHRS and CDR2 YFSETQ. V lost 3 bases, J lost 6 bases, and 7 bases stayed unmatched. The length of the CDR3 is 15 residues. The CDR3 loop is CASSSLDRGTNEQFF. Written as DNA, the CDR3 is TGCGCCAGCAGCTCTTTGGACAGGGGAACCAATGAGCAGTTCTTC.

The gene calls are TRBV3-1 and TRBJ2-1, with D maybe TRBD2 (6 bases). The V end was cut by 3 bases, the J end by 14 bases, with 11 bases between. Germline CDR1 LGHDT, CDR2 YNNKEL (reference sequence). This CDR3 has 11 amino acids. CDR3 bases: TGTGCCAGCAGCCACCACGGGAGTAAGTTCTTC. Translating it yields CASSHHGSKFF.

DNA for the CDR3: TGCGCCAGCAGCTTCGAAGGACTAGCGGGGGAGTATTTT. As protein: CASSFEGLAGEYF. The rearrangement joins TRBV5-1 to TRBJ2-3, with TRBD2 matching 13 bases. CDR1 is SGHRS and CDR2 is YFSETQ in the germline V gene. The V and J ends lost 2 bases and 13 bases, in that order; junction bases with no gene match: 4. The CDR3 consists of 13 residues.

This chain uses TRBV6-5 with TRBJ2-7; a possible D gene is TRBD2 (7 bases). In germline, CDR1 is MNHEY, CDR2 SVGAGI. CDR3 size: 14 residues. V lost 0 bases to trimming and J lost 3 bases, with 9 bases between them. CDR3 amino acids: CASSYSGGVYEQYF. The CDR3 DNA reads TGTGCCAGCAGTTACTCAGGGGGGGTCTACGAGCAGTACTTC.